The entry below describes one T cell receptor (beta chain). Its antigen has not been determined. No much larger clonotype is one base removed from it; base qualities were not supplied. The data originate from a study of T cell changes during pregnancy in multiple sclerosis (dated by TCRdb to the late 2010s). A note on the overall study: The study examined how the T cell repertoire changed over the course of pregnancy in women with multiple sclerosis.

The cysteine opens and the phenylalanine closes a CDR3 of 17 amino acids. Here the CDR3 DNA is all that survives: 51 bases in frame from base 1. The germline V gene (reference sequence) specifies SGHNT as CDR1 and YYREEE as CDR2. V lost 4 bases and J lost 2 bases, and the count of bases not matched to a germline gene is 12. Library method: the immunoSEQ multiplex PCR assay. Drawn from immuneACCESS, this table holds only the in-frame rearrangements with V and J called that TCRdb kept. Clones are partly lost; checked studies trace under half to an unresolved V gene and leave the rest unexplained. For this sample there are some 57,000 clones; under 95% appear just once. The ten largest clones capture about 0.49% of the sample.

The sample was CD4+ T cells from peripheral blood mononuclear cells, taken after pregnancy. The rearrangement combines TRBV5-4 with TRBJ1-1, with TRBD1 identical over 9 junction bases. The clonotype comes from a female donor in good health, enrolled as a control in a pregnancy study. The CDR3 reads CASSPPIQGALNTEAFF. The nucleotides are TGTGCCAGCAGCCCACCAATACAGGGGGCTCTCAACACTGAAGCTTTCTTT.